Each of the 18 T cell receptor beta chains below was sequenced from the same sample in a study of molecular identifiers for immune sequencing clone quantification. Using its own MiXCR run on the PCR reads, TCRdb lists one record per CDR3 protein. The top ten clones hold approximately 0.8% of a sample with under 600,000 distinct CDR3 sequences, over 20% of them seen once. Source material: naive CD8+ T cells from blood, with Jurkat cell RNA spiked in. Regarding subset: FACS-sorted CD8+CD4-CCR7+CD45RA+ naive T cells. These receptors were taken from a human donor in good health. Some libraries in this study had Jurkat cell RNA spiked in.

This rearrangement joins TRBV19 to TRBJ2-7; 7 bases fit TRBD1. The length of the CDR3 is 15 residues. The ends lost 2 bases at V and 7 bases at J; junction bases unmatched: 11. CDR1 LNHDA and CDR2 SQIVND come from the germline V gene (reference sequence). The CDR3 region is CASSISETGFGEQYF. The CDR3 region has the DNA TGTGCCAGTAGTATAAGTGAGACAGGGTTCGGAGAGCAGTACTTC.

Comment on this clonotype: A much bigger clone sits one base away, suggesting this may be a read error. The CDR3 DNA reads TGTGCCAGCAGACCAATACTAGAGAGCACCGGGGAGCTGTTTTTT. Its translation is CASRPILESTGELFF. The chain links TRBV6-2 or TRBV6-3 to TRBJ2-2, with D maybe TRBD2 (5 bases). Looked up from germline, CDR1 is MNHEY and CDR2 is SVGEGT. This CDR3 is built from 15 residues. Trimming cost V 6 bases and J 4 bases, with 15 bases left between them.

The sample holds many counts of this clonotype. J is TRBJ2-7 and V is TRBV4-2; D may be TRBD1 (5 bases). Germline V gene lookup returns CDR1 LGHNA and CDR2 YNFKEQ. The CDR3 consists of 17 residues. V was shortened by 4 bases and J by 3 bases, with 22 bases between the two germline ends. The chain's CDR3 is CASSRDVLQDKGYEQYF. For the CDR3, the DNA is TGTGCCAGCAGCCGCGACGTTTTACAGGATAAGGGCTACGAGCAGTACTTC.

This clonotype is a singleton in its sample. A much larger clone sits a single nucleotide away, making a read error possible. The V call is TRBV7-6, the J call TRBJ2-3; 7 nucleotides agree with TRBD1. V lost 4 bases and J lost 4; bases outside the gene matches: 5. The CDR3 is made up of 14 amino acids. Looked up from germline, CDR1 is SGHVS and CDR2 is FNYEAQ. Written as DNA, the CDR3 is TGTGCCAGCAGCTCGGTGACAGGGCCAGATACGCAGTATTTT. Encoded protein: CASSSVTGPDTQYF.

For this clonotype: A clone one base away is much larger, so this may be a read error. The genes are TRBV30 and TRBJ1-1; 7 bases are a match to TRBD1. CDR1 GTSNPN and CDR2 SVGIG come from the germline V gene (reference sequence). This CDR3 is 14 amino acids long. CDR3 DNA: TGTGCCCGGAGTGGGACAGATATGAACACTGAAGCTTTCTTT. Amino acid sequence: CARSGTDMNTEAFF.

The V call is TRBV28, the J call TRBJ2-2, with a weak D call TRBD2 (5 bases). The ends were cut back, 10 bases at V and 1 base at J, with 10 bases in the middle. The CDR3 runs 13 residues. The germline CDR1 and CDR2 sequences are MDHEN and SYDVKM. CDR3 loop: CATTGRNTGELFF. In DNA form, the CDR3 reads TGTGCCACCACGGGGAGGAACACCGGGGAGCTGTTTTTT.

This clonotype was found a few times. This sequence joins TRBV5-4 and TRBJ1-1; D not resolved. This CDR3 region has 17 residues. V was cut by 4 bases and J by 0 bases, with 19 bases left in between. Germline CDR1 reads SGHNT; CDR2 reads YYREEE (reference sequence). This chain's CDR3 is CASSLQEIRPLNTEAFF. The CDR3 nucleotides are TGTGCCAGCAGCCTCCAGGAAATCCGCCCTCTGAACACTGAAGCTTTCTTT.

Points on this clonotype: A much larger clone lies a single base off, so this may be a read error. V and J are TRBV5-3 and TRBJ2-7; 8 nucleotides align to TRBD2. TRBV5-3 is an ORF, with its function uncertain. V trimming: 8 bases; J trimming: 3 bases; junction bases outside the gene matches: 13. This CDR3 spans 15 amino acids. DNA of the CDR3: TGTGCCAGCAGACCCGTAGCGGGAAGCTTCTACGAGCAGTACTTC. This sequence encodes CASRPVAGSFYEQYF.

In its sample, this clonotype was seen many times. CDR3 amino acids: CAWQGQTYEQYF. The CDR3 coding sequence is TGTGCCTGGCAGGGACAGACCTACGAGCAGTACTTC. V and J are TRBV30 and TRBJ2-7; 7 nucleotides agree with TRBD1. Germline trimming cut 5 bases from V and 2 bases from J; bases unmatched to any gene: 3. The CDR3 extends over 12 amino acids. Germline CDR1 reads GTSNPN; CDR2 reads SVGIG (reference sequence).

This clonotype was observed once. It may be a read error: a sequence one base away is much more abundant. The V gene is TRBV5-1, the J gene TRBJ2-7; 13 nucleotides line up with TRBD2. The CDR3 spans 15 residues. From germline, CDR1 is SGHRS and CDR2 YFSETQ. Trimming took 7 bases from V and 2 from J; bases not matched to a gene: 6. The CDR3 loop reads CASGTGLAGPYEQYF. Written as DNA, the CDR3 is TGCGCCAGCGGCACGGGACTAGCGGGGCCCTACGAGCAGTACTTC.

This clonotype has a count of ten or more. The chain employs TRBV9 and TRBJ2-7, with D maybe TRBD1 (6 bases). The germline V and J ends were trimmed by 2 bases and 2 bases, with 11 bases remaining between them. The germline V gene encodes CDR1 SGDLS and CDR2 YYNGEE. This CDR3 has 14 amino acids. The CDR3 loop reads CASSVEGVPYEQYF. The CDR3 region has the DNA TGTGCCAGCAGCGTTGAGGGGGTGCCCTACGAGCAGTACTTC.

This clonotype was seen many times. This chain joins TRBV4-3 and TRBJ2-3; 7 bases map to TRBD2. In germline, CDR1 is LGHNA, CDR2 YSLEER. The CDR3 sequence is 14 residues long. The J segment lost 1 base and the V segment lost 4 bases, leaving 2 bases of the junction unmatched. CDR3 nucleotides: TGCGCCAGCAGCCCCCGGGAGGGCACAGATACGCAGTATTTT. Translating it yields CASSPREGTDTQYF.

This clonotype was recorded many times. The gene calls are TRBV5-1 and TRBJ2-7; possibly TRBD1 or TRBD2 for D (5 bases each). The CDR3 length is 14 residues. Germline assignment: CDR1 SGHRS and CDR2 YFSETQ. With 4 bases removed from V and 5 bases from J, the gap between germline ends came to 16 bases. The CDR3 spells CASSPTWGSHEQYF. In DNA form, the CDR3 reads TGCGCCAGCAGCCCGACGTGGGGGTCCCACGAGCAGTACTTC.

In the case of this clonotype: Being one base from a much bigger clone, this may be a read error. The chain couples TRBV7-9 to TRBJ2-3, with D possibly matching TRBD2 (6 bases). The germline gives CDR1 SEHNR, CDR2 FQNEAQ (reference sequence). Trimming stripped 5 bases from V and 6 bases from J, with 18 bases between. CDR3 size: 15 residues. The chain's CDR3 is CASSPPAGLADTQYF. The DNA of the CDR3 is TGTGCCAGCAGCCCTCCTGCGGGACTTGCGGATACGCAGTATTTT.

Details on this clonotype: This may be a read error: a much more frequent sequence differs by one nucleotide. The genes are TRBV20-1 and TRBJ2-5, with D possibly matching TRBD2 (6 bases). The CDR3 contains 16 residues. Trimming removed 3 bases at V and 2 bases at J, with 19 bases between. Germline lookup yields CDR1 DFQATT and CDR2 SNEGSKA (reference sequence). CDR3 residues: CSARGYLATAQETQYF. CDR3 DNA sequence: TGCAGTGCTAGGGGTTACCTAGCGACGGCTCAAGAGACCCAGTACTTC.

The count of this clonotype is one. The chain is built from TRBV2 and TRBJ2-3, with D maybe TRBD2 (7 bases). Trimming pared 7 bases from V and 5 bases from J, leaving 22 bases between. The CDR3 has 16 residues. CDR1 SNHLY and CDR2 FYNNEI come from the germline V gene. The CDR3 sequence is CASTTWGGGHGDTQYF. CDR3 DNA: TGTGCCAGCACCACTTGGGGGGGGGGGCATGGAGATACGCAGTATTTT.

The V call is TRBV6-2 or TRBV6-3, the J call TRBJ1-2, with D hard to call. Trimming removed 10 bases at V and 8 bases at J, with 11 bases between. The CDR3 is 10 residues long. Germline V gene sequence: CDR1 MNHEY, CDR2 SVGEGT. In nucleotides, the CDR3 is TGTGCCACCGAAGCTTCCGGCTACACCTTC. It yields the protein CATEASGYTF.

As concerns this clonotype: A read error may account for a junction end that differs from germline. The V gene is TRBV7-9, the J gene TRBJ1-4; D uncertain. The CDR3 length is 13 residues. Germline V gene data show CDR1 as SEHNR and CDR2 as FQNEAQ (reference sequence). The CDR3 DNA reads TGTGCCAGCAGCGACGCCCATAATGAAGAACTGTTTTTT. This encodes CASSDAHNEELFF. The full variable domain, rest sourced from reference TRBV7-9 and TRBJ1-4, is DTGVSQNPRHKITKRGQNVTFRCDPISEHNRLYWYRQTLGQGPEFLTYFQNEAQLEKSRLLSDRFSAERPKGSFSTLEIQRTEQGDSAMYLCASSDAHNEELFFGSGTQLSVL.